A single T cell receptor (beta chain) is shown here with its context. The antigen is not known. The sample belongs to a study of blood T cells in healthy people across ages. Study summary: Template switching picked up about one barcoded beta molecule for each two T cells.

The CDR3 is 14 amino acids. Germline CDR1 and CDR2: LNHNV and YYDKDF (reference sequence). Trimming at V came to 3 bases and at J to 7 bases, leaving 8 bases not matched to a gene. Study observations and caveats: One million T cells yielded diversity estimates that were considered underestimates.

A sample-barcoded 5' primer and a J-beta primer mix were used in a second PCR of about 7 to 11 cycles. Every molecule of cDNA carried a tag from a template-switch adaptor with 12 random nucleotides. TCRdb itself ran the 5' RACE reads through MiXCR, one entry per CDR3 protein. Among 1.5 million to 2 million distinct CDR3 sequences listed, roughly 52% were seen once. The J gene is TRBJ1-2, the V gene TRBV15; 7 bases agree with TRBD1. The specimen sequenced was blood. This clonotype was obtained from a woman between 40 and 50 years old in good health. CDR3 residues: CATSRAPGQFGYTF. The CDR3 nucleotides read TGTGCCACCAGCAGGGCCCCGGGACAGTTTGGCTACACCTTC.